The 17 T cell receptor beta chains below were found in one sample sequenced in a study of response to subunit inactivated influenza vaccine. Each CDR3 protein is one row after TCRdb ran MiXCR on the RT-PCR reads. The sample includes about 480,000 distinct CDR3 sequences, around 25% of them seen just once. This sample comprised CD4+ T cells sorted from PBMCs, obtained 5 to 6 days after vaccination. The receptors originated from a man aged 50 to 59 who received an inactivated influenza vaccine.

This chain joins TRBV7-2 and TRBJ2-7; TRBD1 matches at 8 bases. The junction had 6 bases not matched to a gene; V was cut back by 5 bases and J by 0 bases. There are 15 residues in the CDR3. Per the germline V gene, CDR1 is SGHTA and CDR2 is FQGNSA. The CDR3: CASSIRDRSSYEQYF. The CDR3 DNA sequence: TGTGCCAGCAGCATCCGGGACAGGAGCTCCTACGAGCAGTACTTC.

This clonotype has only a few counts. The chain recombines TRBV5-1 with TRBJ1-2; 11 bases line up with TRBD1. The CDR3 length is 14 residues. V dropped 4 bases and J dropped 7; count of bases not matched to a gene: 6. CDR1 and CDR2 from the germline V gene are SGHRS and YFSETQ. The CDR3 nucleotides read TGCGCCAGCAGCCCGGACAGGGGGCGGGGTGGCTACACCTTC. Translated, it gives CASSPDRGRGGYTF.

This chain joins TRBV28 and TRBJ2-1; weak D call: TRBD2 (6 bases). The V gene's germline CDR1 is MDHEN and CDR2 SYDVKM. The CDR3 spans 15 residues. Trimming left V 2 bases short and J 4 bases short, with 12 bases between. The CDR3 sequence is CASSLNTGLYNEQFF. Written as DNA, the CDR3 is TGTGCCAGCAGTTTAAATACGGGACTTTACAATGAGCAGTTCTTC.

V usage is TRBV12-3 or TRBV12-4 and J usage is TRBJ1-1, with a weak D call TRBD1 (5 bases). V gave up 2 bases and J gave up 6 bases, with 7 bases separating them. The CDR3 is 12 amino acids. The chain's CDR3 is CASSLTGAEAFF. CDR3 coding DNA: TGTGCCAGCAGTTTAACGGGGGCTGAAGCTTTCTTT.

This clonotype was seen more than once but under ten times. The genes are TRBV7-9 and TRBJ2-1; D not certain. The CDR3 totals 14 residues. V lost 5 bases to trimming and J lost 1 base, with 9 bases between them. The germline gives CDR1 SEHNR, CDR2 FQNEAQ (reference sequence). The CDR3 protein is CASSPLYSYNEQFF. The CDR3 DNA is TGTGCCAGCAGCCCCCTATATTCCTACAATGAGCAGTTCTTC.

This clonotype was detected many times. The CDR3 loop is CASSLSTDTQYF. CDR3 DNA: TGCGCCAGCAGCTTGAGCACAGATACGCAGTATTTT. This chain joins TRBV5-1 and TRBJ2-3; D is unresolved. This CDR3 contains 12 residues. Per germline, CDR1 SGHRS and CDR2 YFSETQ. Trimming shortened V by 1 base and J by 0 bases, and 0 bases separated the two germline ends. The whole variable domain, filled in from reference TRBV5-1 and TRBJ2-3, reads KAGVTQTPRYLIKTRGQQVTLSCSPISGHRSVSWYQQTPGQGLQFLFEYFSETQRNKGNFPGRFSGRQFSNSRSEMNVSTLELGDSALYLCASSLSTDTQYFGPGTRLTVL.

This chain uses TRBV6-5 with TRBJ2-2, with D unresolved. The CDR3 covers 13 residues. Trimming left V 4 bases short and J 6 bases short, with 9 bases between. The germline CDR1 and CDR2 sequences are MNHEY and SVGAGI. The CDR3 reads CASSSRSSGELFF. In DNA, the CDR3 is TGTGCCAGCAGTTCCCGTTCTTCCGGGGAGCTGTTTTTT.

Many counts were recorded for this clonotype. This sequence joins TRBV7-2 and TRBJ2-3; D unclear. V lost 4 bases, J lost 2 bases, and 4 bases lay in between. CDR3 size: 12 residues. The germline CDR1 and CDR2 sequences are SGHTA and FQGNSA. The CDR3 sequence: CASSSYTDTQYF. CDR3 coding DNA: TGTGCCAGCAGCTCCTACACAGATACGCAGTATTTT.

This chain joins TRBV18 and TRBJ2-5; weak D call: TRBD1 (6 bases). With 2 bases removed from V and 3 bases from J, the gap between germline ends came to 19 bases. The V gene's germline CDR1 is KGHSH and CDR2 LQKENI. The CDR3 spans 17 residues. Here the CDR3 DNA reads TGTGCCAGCTCACCATCAATCGGGACAAGGGTAAAAGAGACCCAGTACTTC. Encoded protein: CASSPSIGTRVKETQYF.

This chain connects TRBV6-2 or TRBV6-3 to TRBJ2-6; 13 bases are shared with TRBD2. J was trimmed by 2 bases and V by 2 bases; bases with no gene match: 15. Per germline, CDR1 MNHEY and CDR2 SVGEGT. CDR3 length: 22 residues. The CDR3 DNA reads as TGTGCCAGCAGTTACCGGGGGACTAGCGGGAACCACAGGAAGGCTGGGGCCAACGTCCTGACTTTC. Translation: CASSYRGTSGNHRKAGANVLTF.

The gene calls are TRBV4-2 and TRBJ2-7; D uncertain. This CDR3 contains 15 residues. The V gene's germline CDR1 is LGHNA and CDR2 YNFKEQ. V was clipped by 0 bases and J by 2 bases, with 11 bases between them. CDR3 sequence reads: CASSQDPEAPYEQYF. CDR3 bases: TGTGCCAGCAGCCAAGATCCAGAAGCCCCCTACGAGCAGTACTTC.

This clonotype was recorded a few times. V gene TRBV10-2 combines with J gene TRBJ1-1, with D possibly TRBD1 on 5 matching bases. The CDR3 contains 10 residues. Trimming removed 4 bases from V and 11 bases from J, with 8 bases in between. In germline, CDR1 is WSHSY, CDR2 SAAADI. CDR3 coding DNA: TGCGCCAGCAGTGTAGGGGTTGCTTTCTTT. The encoded protein is CASSVGVAFF.

This clonotype has a handful of counts. This CDR3 is CTPRERALQETQYF. CDR3 in DNA: TGCACTCCCCGGGAGAGGGCCCTCCAAGAGACCCAGTACTTC. J is TRBJ2-5 and V is TRBV20-1; D may be TRBD2 (6 bases). Per the germline V gene, CDR1 is DFQATT and CDR2 is SNEGSKA (reference sequence). CDR3 length: 14 amino acids.

This clonotype showed up many times. The chain links TRBV5-1 to TRBJ2-1; 11 bases map to TRBD2. Per germline, CDR1 SGHRS and CDR2 YFSETQ. Losses at the gene ends were 5 bases for V and 7 bases for J; bases not matched to a gene: 5. The CDR3 spans 14 residues. CDR3 amino acids: CASRSTSGSNEQFF. In DNA form, the CDR3 reads TGCGCCAGCAGGTCAACTAGCGGGAGTAATGAGCAGTTCTTC.

This chain joins TRBV14 and TRBJ2-3; D may be TRBD1 (5 bases). This CDR3 contains 16 residues. Trimming stripped 4 bases from V and 3 bases from J, with 17 bases between. Germline loops: CDR1 SGHDN, CDR2 FVKESK. The CDR3 sequence is CASSLPLGRGTDTQYF. CDR3 nucleotides: TGTGCCAGCAGCCTACCCCTAGGAAGGGGTACAGATACGCAGTATTTT.

There are a few counts of this clonotype. This rearrangement joins TRBV7-9 to TRBJ1-6; D unresolved. Germline CDR1 reads SEHNR; CDR2 reads FQNEAQ (reference sequence). The length of the CDR3 is 15 residues. Between the trimmed V and J ends, which lost 1 base and 6 bases, there was a span of 10 bases. CDR3 loop: CASSLVSRGNSPLHF. CDR3 in DNA: TGTGCCAGCAGCTTAGTTTCACGGGGTAATTCACCCCTCCACTTT.

This sequence joins TRBV6-2 or TRBV6-3 and TRBJ2-4; D perhaps matches TRBD2 (6 bases). V was pared by 5 bases and J by 6 bases, with 14 bases between. Germline V gives CDR1 MNHEY, CDR2 SVGEGT. The CDR3 is 14 residues long. The CDR3 loop reads CASSIFGRSNIQYF. As DNA, the CDR3 is TGTGCCAGCAGTATTTTCGGGAGATCAAACATTCAGTACTTC.